The present entry profiles one TCR beta chain with its context. Original handling: By means of reference gene primer amplification, nucleated cell counts were estimated. Using immunoSEQ multiplex PCR, the repertoire was profiled, and TCRdb retains in-frame clones only, with some absent. Clone size and the V and J calls come from that table; the DNA yielded D and trimming. This sample has 90,000 to 130,000 clones, with around four fifths found just once. This sample is drawn from a study of blood T cell repertoires in COVID-19. Looking at the study overall: From the United States, Italy and Spain came samples of acute and convalescent COVID-19. The analysed material was cDNA or gDNA that came from T cells, B-cell-depleted T cells, or PBMCs.

The CDR3 has 15 amino acids. The germline gives CDR1 LNHDA, CDR2 SQIVND (reference sequence). V was trimmed by 7 bases and J by 0 bases, leaving 13 bases between them. Sequences were obtained from peripheral blood. The chain carries TRBV19 and TRBJ1-5; D is perhaps TRBD1 (5 bases). The source of this sequence is a woman aged 70-85 years with acute or convalescent COVID-19. CDR3 coding DNA: TGTGCCAGTAAAAGGGGAATATATAGCAATCAGCCCCAGCATTTT. This gives the protein CASKRGIYSNQPQHF. The whole variable domain, filled in from reference TRBV19 and TRBJ1-5, reads DGGITQSPKYLFRKEGQNVTLSCEQNLNHDAMYWYRQDPGQGLRLIYYSQIVNDFQKGDIAEGYSVSREKKESFPLTVTSAQKNPTAFYLCASKRGIYSNQPQHFGDGTRLSIL.